These 21 T cell receptor beta chains came from one sample sequenced in a study of metastatic and nonmetastatic thyroid tumors. No treatment had been given to any patient before thyroid surgery. TCRdb re-clonotyped the PCR reads via MiXCR. This table has roughly 71,000 clones, less than 20% appearing once. Sequenced: blood. These receptors were collected from a female donor with papillary thyroid cancer or a benign thyroid nodule (not recorded which). Some clones in this sample may be carry-over from other donors' samples.

In its sample, this clone was seen many times. The chain has TRBV19 and TRBJ1-2, with D hard to call. The CDR3 has 12 amino acids. The germline V gene has CDR1 LNHDA and CDR2 SQIVND (reference sequence). V lost 2 bases to trimming and J lost 5 bases, with 6 bases between them. The CDR3: CASSISNYGYTF. The DNA for the CDR3 is TGTGCCAGTAGTATATCGAATTATGGCTACACCTTC.

The table lists this clone with many counts. This chain connects TRBV6-5 to TRBJ2-7; weak D call: TRBD1 (6 bases). Looked up from germline, CDR1 is MNHEY and CDR2 is SVGAGI. Trimming left V 3 bases short and J 0 bases short, with 9 bases between. The CDR3 has 14 residues. The CDR3 DNA reads TGTGCCAGCAGTTATAAACAGGGCTCCTACGAGCAGTACTTC. Its protein product is CASSYKQGSYEQYF.

This clone was counted ten times or more. V is TRBV28 and J is TRBJ1-1; D uncertain. Germline V gene sequence: CDR1 MDHEN, CDR2 SYDVKM. This CDR3 has 14 amino acids. V dropped 6 bases and J dropped 0 bases, with 11 bases sitting between them. The CDR3 sequence: CASSRPFMNTEAFF. The CDR3 DNA reads as TGTGCCAGCAGCCGGCCATTCATGAACACTGAAGCTTTCTTT.

This clone was recorded many times. The chain joins TRBV5-1 to TRBJ2-7; 11 bases align to TRBD2. V was clipped by 0 bases and J by 7 bases; unmatched bases: 9. The CDR3 extends over 16 amino acids. Germline V gene lookup returns CDR1 SGHRS and CDR2 YFSETQ. In DNA, the CDR3 is TGCGCCAGCAGCTTGGTAGCGGGAGGGCTGCCGGGGGAGCAGTACTTC. Its translation is CASSLVAGGLPGEQYF.

This clone was found many times. The rearrangement links TRBV2 to TRBJ2-5; TRBD1 matches at 7 bases. Germline trimming cut 4 bases from V and 3 bases from J; bases unmatched to any gene: 5. Looked up from germline, CDR1 is SNHLY and CDR2 is FYNNEI. This CDR3 comprises 14 residues. In DNA, the CDR3 is TGTGCCAGCAGTGTCGGGACAGTCGAAGAGACCCAGTACTTC. Encoded protein: CASSVGTVEETQYF.

V gene TRBV4-2 combines with J gene TRBJ2-1; D unresolved. The CDR3 is 13 residues long. V was trimmed by 4 bases and J by 5 bases, leaving 9 bases between them. Germline CDR1 reads LGHNA; CDR2 reads YNFKEQ. CDR3: CASSRALDNEQFF. The CDR3 region has the DNA TGTGCCAGCAGCCGCGCTTTAGACAATGAGCAGTTCTTC.

The CDR3 region is CASSELGGRDAEAFF. The DNA for the CDR3 is TGTGCCAGCAGTGAATTAGGGGGACGAGACGCTGAAGCTTTCTTT. The chain carries TRBV25-1 and TRBJ1-1; TRBD1 might be the D (6 bases). Trimming took 1 base from V and 6 from J, leaving 15 bases between them. There are 15 residues in the CDR3. The germline V gene has CDR1 MGHDK and CDR2 SYGVNS.

This clone was found a few times. V usage is TRBV15 and J usage is TRBJ2-7; TRBD1 might be the D (5 bases). The CDR3 extends over 16 amino acids. The germline V and J ends were trimmed by 0 bases and 3 bases, with 15 bases remaining between them. The germline V gene has CDR1 LNHNV and CDR2 YYDKDF (reference sequence). Written as DNA, the CDR3 is TGTGCCACCAGCAGAGATTACATGACAGCCCACTACGAGCAGTACTTC. Its protein product is CATSRDYMTAHYEQYF.

This clone has ten or more counts. This chain uses TRBV5-1 with TRBJ2-5, with D tentatively TRBD2 (6 bases). Germline V gene sequence: CDR1 SGHRS, CDR2 YFSETQ. With 4 bases removed from V and 1 base from J, the gap between germline ends came to 8 bases. This CDR3 is built from 13 residues. CDR3 nucleotide sequence: TGCGCCAGCAGCGGGGGACTCCAAGAGACCCAGTACTTC. It codes for CASSGGLQETQYF. The full variable domain, in which reference TRBV5-1 and TRBJ2-5 provide the parts outside the CDR3, is KAGVTQTPRYLIKTRGQQVTLSCSPISGHRSVSWYQQTPGQGLQFLFEYFSETQRNKGNFPGRFSGRQFSNSRSEMNVSTLELGDSALYLCASSGGLQETQYFGPGTRLLVL.

As regards this clone: This may arise from a read error, as a much more abundant clone is one base away. The V gene is TRBV10-3, the J gene TRBJ2-1, with D uncertain. Germline V gives CDR1 ENHRY, CDR2 SYGVKD. This CDR3 spans 12 amino acids. The V end was cut by 9 bases, the J end by 5 bases, with 11 bases between. In nucleotides, the CDR3 is TGTGCCATTATTGCTTGGAACAATGAGCAGTTCTTC. This translates into CAIIAWNNEQFF.

This clone has a single count. This sequence may be a read error, since a much larger clone differs from it by one base. Different DNA sequences within this sample yield the same CDR3. The chain has TRBV7-7 and TRBJ2-5; D not certain. The CDR3 contains 14 residues. The germline V gene has CDR1 SSHAT and CDR2 FNYEAQ (reference sequence). The CDR3 loop is CASSLVGGEETQYF. CDR3 nucleotides: TGTGCTAGCAGCTTAGTCGGTGGCGAAGAGACCCAGTACTTC. Variable domain in full (rest from reference TRBV7-7 and TRBJ2-5): GAGVSQSPRYKVTKRGQDVTLRCDPISSHATLYWYQQALGQGPEFLTYFNYEAQPDKSGLPSDRFSAERPEGSISTLTIQRTEQRDSAMYRCASSLVGGEETQYFGPGTRLLVL.

This clone was picked up many times. CDR3: CASSAGLAGDEQFF. CDR3 DNA: TGTGCCAGCAGCGCCGGACTAGCGGGAGATGAGCAGTTCTTC. V is TRBV9 and J is TRBJ2-1; 13 bases line up with TRBD2. CDR3 length: 14 residues. Losses at the gene ends were 3 bases for V and 8 bases for J; bases not matched to a gene: 2. Germline CDR1 and CDR2: SGDLS and YYNGEE.

V gene TRBV7-2 combines with J gene TRBJ1-5; D unclear. V lost 2 bases to trimming and J lost 3 bases, with 5 bases between them. The CDR3 is 13 residues long. The germline gives CDR1 SGHTA, CDR2 FQGNSA. The CDR3 DNA reads as TGTGCCAGCAGCTTAATCGACAATCAGCCCCAGCATTTT. Residues: CASSLIDNQPQHF.

The rearrangement joins TRBV6-1 to TRBJ1-3; D perhaps matches TRBD1 (6 bases). The CDR3 runs 15 residues. Trimming shortened V by 6 bases and J by 1 base, and 13 bases separated the two germline ends. Germline CDR1 and CDR2: MNHNS and SASEGT. The DNA of the CDR3 is TGTGCCAGCAGCCCAAGGACAGCTTCTGGAAACACCATATATTTT. Translating it yields CASSPRTASGNTIYF.

This clone appeared a few times. The CDR3 region is CASSSGTGYEQYF. DNA for the CDR3: TGTGCCAGCAGCTCCGGGACAGGGTACGAGCAGTACTTC. The chain employs TRBV5-4 and TRBJ2-7, with 9 bases aligning to TRBD1. After removal of 3 bases from V and 4 bases from J, the junction contained 2 bases not matched to a gene. The CDR3 length is 13 residues. The germline CDR1 and CDR2 sequences are SGHNT and YYREEE (reference sequence).

The gene calls are TRBV6-2 or TRBV6-3 and TRBJ1-6, with 7 bases identical to TRBD1. Germline V gene data show CDR1 as MNHEY and CDR2 as SVGEGT. The CDR3 is 18 residues long. Trimming at V came to 4 bases and at J to 5 bases, leaving 14 bases not matched to a gene. The CDR3 loop reads CASSWDSSSEMNNSPLHF. In DNA form, the CDR3 reads TGTGCCAGCAGTTGGGACAGCAGTTCCGAGATGAATAATTCACCCCTCCACTTT.

The chain couples TRBV27 to TRBJ2-7; perhaps D is TRBD1 or TRBD2 (5 bases each). Trimming pared 4 bases from V and 8 bases from J, leaving 15 bases between. Germline V gene sequence: CDR1 MNHEY, CDR2 SMNVEV (reference sequence). The CDR3 is 13 amino acids. Here the CDR3 reads CASSSGTDLKQYF. In DNA, the CDR3 is TGTGCCAGCAGTTCCGGGACGGACCTGAAGCAGTACTTC.

This clone was picked up a small number of times. This may be a read error: a much more frequent sequence differs by one nucleotide. The chain joins TRBV10-3 to TRBJ2-7, with a tentative D call TRBD1 (6 bases). In germline, CDR1 is ENHRY, CDR2 SYGVKD. V was pared by 5 bases and J by 5 bases, with 16 bases between. The CDR3 is 14 residues long. The CDR3 reads CAISYGTGRDEQYF. CDR3 sequence (DNA): TGTGCCATCAGTTACGGTACAGGGCGCGACGAGCAGTACTTC.

This clone was picked up many times. The chain couples TRBV2 to TRBJ2-1, with D possibly being TRBD1 or TRBD2 (5 bases each). CDR3 length: 17 amino acids. Trimming pared 4 bases from V and 0 bases from J, leaving 16 bases between. Per germline, CDR1 SNHLY and CDR2 FYNNEI. This CDR3 reads CASSGTRDGLSYNEQFF. The CDR3 region has the DNA TGTGCCAGCAGTGGAACCCGGGACGGCCTCTCCTACAATGAGCAGTTCTTC.

This clone was recorded once. The chain couples TRBV11-3 to TRBJ2-3, with D uncertain. The germline V gene encodes CDR1 SGHNT and CDR2 YENEEA. V lost 2 bases and J 11 bases, leaving 14 bases between the germline ends. The CDR3 is made up of 13 amino acids. CDR3 region: CASSLYSSYEQYF. The CDR3 nucleotides are TGTGCCAGCAGCTTATACAGCTCCTACGAGCAGTATTTT.

This clone showed up just a few times. This chain joins TRBV28 and TRBJ1-5; the match to TRBD1 covers 7 bases. V gave up 1 base and J gave up 10 bases; unmatched junction bases: 16. The germline gives CDR1 MDHEN, CDR2 SYDVKM. The CDR3 consists of 17 residues. In DNA, the CDR3 is TGTGCCAGCAGTTTATTTCCCGGACAGGTGGGCATTCATCCCCAGCATTTT. Encoded protein: CASSLFPGQVGIHPQHF.